Listed here are 19 T cell receptor beta chains from one sample, sequenced in a study of blood T cell repertoires in COVID-19. Clones were read by immunoSEQ multiplex PCR, and TCRdb kept only the in-frame ones, dropping some. The table lists some 380,000 clones, around 91% of them singletons. Sequencing input: peripheral blood. Source of these receptors: a man between 18 and 29 years old with active or convalescent COVID-19.

V is TRBV27 and J is TRBJ1-1, with 12 positions matching TRBD1. Per germline, CDR1 MNHEY and CDR2 SMNVEV (reference sequence). The CDR3 loop spans 17 amino acids. V dropped 0 bases and J dropped 6; count of bases not matched to a gene: 8. The CDR3 region has the DNA TGTGCCAGCAGTTTATCCGGGACAGGGGGCTGGACTGCTGAAGCTTTCTTT. It codes for CASSLSGTGGWTAEAFF.

In its sample, this clone was seen once. This rearrangement joins TRBV5-5 to TRBJ1-2; 8 bases are a match to TRBD1. This CDR3 region has 15 residues. Germline assignment: CDR1 SGHKS and CDR2 YYEKEE (reference sequence). After removal of 4 bases from V and 4 bases from J, the junction contained 9 bases not matched to a gene. The CDR3 loop is CASSPGQGAVYGYTF. In DNA form, the CDR3 reads TGTGCCAGCAGCCCCGGACAGGGAGCTGTCTATGGCTACACCTTC.

The chain carries TRBV4-3 and TRBJ1-6; tentatively, D is TRBD1 (6 bases). The germline gives CDR1 LGHNA, CDR2 YSLEER. Trimming took off 0 bases at V and 7 bases at J, with 13 bases between the two ends. This CDR3 region has 16 residues. The CDR3: CASSQERQGHNSPLHF. In nucleotides, the CDR3 is TGCGCCAGCAGCCAAGAGAGGCAGGGGCACAATTCACCCCTCCACTTT.

The chain recombines TRBV15 with TRBJ1-5; D gene unclear. Germline V gives CDR1 LNHNV, CDR2 YYDKDF (reference sequence). CDR3 length equals 14 residues. V lost 4 bases, J lost 5 bases, and 12 bases lay in between. The CDR3 is CATSTDKVDQPQHF. The CDR3 region has the DNA TGTGCCACCAGCACTGACAAGGTTGATCAGCCCCAGCATTTT.

The chain is built from TRBV7-9 and TRBJ1-2; TRBD1 matches at 11 bases. Germline CDR1 and CDR2: SEHNR and FQNEAQ (reference sequence). CDR3 length: 14 residues. V lost 5 bases to trimming and J lost 6 bases; unmatched junction nucleotides: 5. The CDR3 DNA reads TGTGCCAGCAGCGTGGACAGGGGGCAGGATGGCTACACCTTC. Encoded protein: CASSVDRGQDGYTF.

The V and J genes are TRBV6-6 and TRBJ2-7; TRBD1 might be the D (6 bases). The germline V gene encodes CDR1 MNHNY and CDR2 SVGAGI (reference sequence). V was clipped by 5 bases and J by 1 base, with 21 bases between them. The CDR3 runs to 17 residues. DNA for the CDR3: TGTGCCAGCAGTCGTCAATCAGGGGTGGTTGGATCCTACGAGCAGTACTTC. Encoded protein: CASSRQSGVVGSYEQYF.

The chain is built from TRBV30 and TRBJ1-3, with D perhaps matching TRBD1 (5 bases). The germline CDR1 and CDR2 sequences are GTSNPN and SVGIG (reference sequence). V lost 3 bases and J 8 bases, leaving 20 bases between the germline ends. The length of the CDR3 is 15 residues. CDR3 sequence: CAWRGRSGFFDTIYF. DNA for the CDR3: TGTGCCTGGAGGGGAAGGTCAGGGTTTTTCGACACCATATATTTT.

This chain joins TRBV10-3 and TRBJ1-1, with 7 bases that match TRBD1. From germline, CDR1 is ENHRY and CDR2 SYGVKD. J was trimmed by 1 base and V by 0 bases; bases with no gene match: 2. The CDR3 length is 15 residues. The CDR3 DNA sequence: TGTGCCATCAGTGAGTCGGGACAGTCGAACACTGAAGCTTTCTTT. Protein: CAISESGQSNTEAFF.

The chain joins TRBV24-1 to TRBJ2-2; 9 bases match TRBD1. CDR3 size: 18 residues. Looked up from germline, CDR1 is KGHDR and CDR2 is SFDVKD. V shed 3 bases and J 6 bases; nucleotides not matched to a gene: 13. The CDR3: CATSDSTGGRIVAGELFF. The CDR3 coding sequence is TGTGCCACCAGTGATAGTACAGGGGGCCGTATAGTCGCCGGGGAGCTGTTTTTT.

The chain joins TRBV6-5 to TRBJ2-7, with D hard to call. The CDR3 totals 14 residues. The germline V gene encodes CDR1 MNHEY and CDR2 SVGAGI. Trimming took off 0 bases at V and 0 bases at J, with 6 bases between the two ends. CDR3 residues: CASSYSPSSYEQYF. CDR3 DNA: TGTGCCAGCAGTTACTCGCCTAGCTCCTACGAGCAGTACTTC.

This clone appeared a few times. This chain connects TRBV19 to TRBJ2-7; 7 bases are a match to TRBD1. CDR1 LNHDA and CDR2 SQIVND come from the germline V gene (reference sequence). The length of the CDR3 is 14 residues. Trimming took 5 bases from V and 4 from J; bases not matched to a gene: 8. The CDR3 loop is CASSFRQGRYEQYF. The CDR3 DNA reads TGTGCCAGTAGTTTTAGACAGGGACGATACGAGCAGTACTTC.

V is TRBV2 and J is TRBJ1-6, with no clear D. With 4 bases removed from V and 4 bases from J, the gap between germline ends came to 8 bases. CDR3 length: 14 residues. CDR1 and CDR2 (germline): SNHLY, FYNNEI. This CDR3 reads CASSVQIYNSPLHF. The CDR3 DNA reads as TGTGCCAGCAGTGTACAAATTTATAATTCACCCCTCCACTTT.

The chain has TRBV10-3 and TRBJ1-5; 8 bases match TRBD1. Trimming cost V 2 bases and J 2 bases; bases outside gene matches: 8. Germline CDR1 and CDR2: ENHRY and SYGVKD. The CDR3 contains 17 residues. In nucleotides, the CDR3 is TGTGCCATCAGTGAGGGGACAGGAGCTATGGGCAATCAGCCCCAGCATTTT. It is translated as CAISEGTGAMGNQPQHF.

This chain connects TRBV27 to TRBJ2-2; TRBD2 matches at 8 bases. The CDR3 is 15 amino acids. V lost 3 bases and J lost 4; bases outside the gene matches: 4. Germline V gene lookup returns CDR1 MNHEY and CDR2 SMNVEV (reference sequence). CDR3 bases: TGTGCCAGCAGTTTCCGGGGGGGTAGCACCGGGGAGCTGTTTTTT. Protein sequence: CASSFRGGSTGELFF.

V usage is TRBV11-3 and J usage is TRBJ2-3, with D perhaps matching TRBD1 (7 bases). This CDR3 region has 16 residues. CDR1 SGHNT and CDR2 YENEEA come from the germline V gene. V was trimmed by 1 base and J by 6 bases, leaving 17 bases between them. The CDR3 is CASSLVGRGEWDTQYF. The DNA of the CDR3 is TGTGCCAGCAGCTTAGTCGGCAGGGGGGAATGGGATACGCAGTATTTT.

J is TRBJ2-3 and V is TRBV4-1; 9 nucleotides line up with TRBD2. From germline, CDR1 is MGHRA and CDR2 YSYEKL. The CDR3 is 19 amino acids. V lost 0 bases, J lost 0 bases, and 10 bases stayed unmatched. This CDR3 is CASSQDLTTSGSSTDTQYF. Written as DNA, the CDR3 is TGCGCCAGCAGCCAAGATCTGACCACTAGCGGGTCTAGCACAGATACGCAGTATTTT.

The V call is TRBV20-1, the J call TRBJ2-2; no clear D gene. Per the germline V gene, CDR1 is DFQATT and CDR2 is SNEGSKA (reference sequence). This CDR3 spans 11 amino acids. Trimming removed 5 bases from V and 9 bases from J, with 10 bases in between. The CDR3, as DNA: TGCAGTGCTCCAACGGTCCGGGAGCTGTTTTTT. It yields the protein CSAPTVRELFF.

V usage is TRBV4-1 and J usage is TRBJ1-1; no reliable D call. This CDR3 has 17 residues. Trimming left V 3 bases short and J 0 bases short, with 17 bases between. CDR1 is MGHRA and CDR2 is YSYEKL in the germline V gene. CDR3 loop: CASSHQRDSGMNTEAFF. The CDR3, as DNA: TGCGCCAGCAGCCACCAAAGGGATAGCGGGATGAACACTGAAGCTTTCTTT.

The chain is built from TRBV6-5 and TRBJ1-2; 9 bases fit TRBD1. Looked up from germline, CDR1 is MNHEY and CDR2 is SVGAGI. The CDR3 loop spans 13 amino acids. V lost 6 bases and J lost 5; bases outside the gene matches: 4. Written as DNA, the CDR3 is TGTGCCAGCAGAGGGGACAGGGTGTATGGCTACACCTTC. Protein: CASRGDRVYGYTF.